This TCR beta chain emerged from a study of OX40 agonist ivuxolimab in advanced cancers. Produced via immunoSEQ multiplex PCR; TCRdb's table is partial and in-frame only. The sample contains some 100,000 clones, 90% of which appear only once. Between the trimmed V and J ends, which lost 7 bases and 4 bases, there was a span of 14 bases. The CDR3 spans 14 residues. Germline CDR1 MNHNY, CDR2 SVGAGI (reference sequence). This receptor was identified in an adult with an advanced solid tumor such as melanoma, head and neck, liver or kidney cancer. The sequenced sample was CD4+ or CD8+ T cells sorted from blood, obtained in a trial of the OX40 agonist ivuxolimab. The genes are TRBV6-6 and TRBJ2-4, with TRBD1 as a possible D gene (6 bases). The CDR3 loop is CASNTKGGKNIQYF. The CDR3, as DNA: TGTGCCAGCAACACAAAAGGGGGAAAAAACATTCAGTACTTC.